This T cell receptor beta chain derives from a study of CD8 T cells in Susac syndrome (dated by TCRdb to about 2019). In the study overall: Whether CD8+ T cell activation and differentiation in Susac syndrome was antigen driven was tested using repertoire sequencing. Overall study results and their limits: The study acknowledged that relatively few individuals were included in the TCR sequencing and HLA analysis.

Between the V and J ends, shortened by 2 bases and 6 bases respectively, the junction contains 10 bases. The CDR3 runs 13 amino acids, cysteine and phenylalanine included. Just CDR3 DNA is preserved here, 39 bases in frame from base 1. CDR1 MNHEY and CDR2 SMNVEV are derived from the germline V gene (reference sequence). Peripheral blood CD8+ and CD4+ T cells from healthy donors, Susac syndrome patients and multiple sclerosis patients were profiled by high-throughput TCR beta sequencing. Treatment-naive patients with stable or active relapsing-remitting disease fulfilling revised McDonald criteria were used as multiple sclerosis controls. Bulk CD8+ and CD4+ T cells were purified by magnetic negative isolation, while CD8+ TEMRA cells were enriched using FACS. Blood was collected in EDTA tubes and processed within 24 hours, with PBMCs isolated through density gradient centrifugation. PBMCs intended for TCR sequencing were cryopreserved in liquid nitrogen and thawed later in a water bath at 37 degrees C. The sorted or isolated CD4+, CD8+ and CD8+ TEMRA cells reached a purity of at least 90%.

Turning to this clonotype: It has no known antigen specificity. No base quality values were provided; no much bigger clone lies one nucleotide off.

RNA was extracted using the RNeasy kit, and roughly 0.45 to 1 microgram was reverse transcribed with random hexamers. The immunoSEQ multiplex PCR assay, which covers 54 Vbeta and 13 Jbeta segments, was used to amplify TCR beta CDR3 regions. PCR amplification bias was corrected by using a synthetic template baseline for primer optimization and computational correction. In the source study's methods: Only productive sequences were kept, with reads annotated to V, D and J genes according to IMGT and analyzed in immunoSEQ Analyzer. To calculate clonality, Shannon entropy was normalized by log2 of the number of productive unique sequences and then subtracted from one. Public and private clones were assessed among the 100 most prevalent clones of each patient and control. Clones were defined as Susac-specific when absent from the healthy and MS cohorts, from 1,000 to 1,100 published viral clones and from other ImmuneACCESS disease sequences. In TCRdb, the public reads were trimmed at Q25 with fastp and aligned with MiXCR, with productive beta chains retained. Rows merge per CDR3 protein into single entries with the most common DNA and genes. What appears here as the V and J calls and clone size reflects TCRdb's work, not the paper's. The table for this sample lists 200,000 to 250,000 distinct CDR3 sequences; nearly 97% of them were counted only once. Of the sample, roughly 0.1% is held by the ten largest clones.

Material: CD4+ T cells from PBMCs. The sequence joins TRBV27 to TRBJ1-2; the D gene is possibly TRBD1, with 5 bases matching. The sequence came from a human donor with multiple sclerosis. The DNA sequence reads TGTGCCAGCAGTTTAGGGGCAGGGCATGGCTACACCTTC. Translation gives CASSLGAGHGYTF.